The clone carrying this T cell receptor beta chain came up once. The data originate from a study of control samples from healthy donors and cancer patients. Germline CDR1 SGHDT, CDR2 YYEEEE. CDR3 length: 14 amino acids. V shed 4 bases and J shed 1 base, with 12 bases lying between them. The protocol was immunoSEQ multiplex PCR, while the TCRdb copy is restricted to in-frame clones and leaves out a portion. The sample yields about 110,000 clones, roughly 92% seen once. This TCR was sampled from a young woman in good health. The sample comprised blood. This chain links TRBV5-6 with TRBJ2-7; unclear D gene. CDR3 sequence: CASSPQVKSYEQYF. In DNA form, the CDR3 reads TGTGCCAGCAGCCCGCAGGTGAAATCCTACGAGCAGTACTTC.